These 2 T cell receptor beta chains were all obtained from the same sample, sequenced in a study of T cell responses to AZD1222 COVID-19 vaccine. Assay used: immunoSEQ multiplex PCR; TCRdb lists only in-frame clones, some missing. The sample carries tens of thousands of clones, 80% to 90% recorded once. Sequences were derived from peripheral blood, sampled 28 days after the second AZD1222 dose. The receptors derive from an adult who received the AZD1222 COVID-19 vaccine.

The CDR3 loop is CASSLGTSLGYNEQFF. The CDR3 region has the DNA TGTGCCAGCAGCTTAGGGACTAGCTTGGGGTACAATGAGCAGTTCTTC. The rearrangement joins TRBV7-9 to TRBJ2-1, with 8 bases aligning to TRBD2. Germline lookup yields CDR1 SEHNR and CDR2 FQNEAQ (reference sequence). The J segment lost 4 bases and the V segment lost 1 base, leaving 6 bases of the junction unmatched. CDR3 size: 16 residues.

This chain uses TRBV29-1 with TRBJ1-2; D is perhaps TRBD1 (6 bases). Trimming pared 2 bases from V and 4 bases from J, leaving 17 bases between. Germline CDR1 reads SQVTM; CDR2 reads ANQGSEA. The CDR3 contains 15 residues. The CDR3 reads CSVEPAGAFGYGYTF. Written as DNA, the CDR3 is TGCAGCGTTGAACCGGCGGGGGCCTTTGGCTATGGCTACACCTTC.